This TCR beta chain was captured in a study of OX40 agonist ivuxolimab in advanced cancers. The study's findings and limits: With doses of 0.1-3.0 mg/kg, partial responders showed among the lowest clonal expansion. Antigen specificity of clonally expanded peripheral T cells was not established.

This clone was seen a handful of times. Its specificity is unknown. Data came from immunoSEQ multiplex PCR; TCRdb stores just in-frame clones and leaves some out. The sample has approximately 89,000 clones; 91% are singletons. From germline, CDR1 is SEHNR and CDR2 FQNEAQ (reference sequence). The CDR3 sequence is 11 residues long. Trimming removed 2 bases at V and 2 bases at J, with 0 bases between. The V gene is TRBV7-9, the J gene TRBJ1-1; D is unresolved. The receptor's source is an adult with an advanced solid tumor such as melanoma, head and neck, liver or kidney cancer. The input for sequencing was CD4+ or CD8+ T cells sorted from blood, taken in a trial of the OX40 agonist ivuxolimab. The CDR3 protein is CASSLNTEAFF. Here the CDR3 DNA reads TGTGCCAGCAGCTTAAACACTGAAGCTTTCTTT.